This TCR beta chain originates from a study of blood T cell repertoires in COVID-19. This CDR3 is built from 17 residues. The ends lost 1 base at V and 2 bases at J; junction bases unmatched: 8. Germline CDR1 LNHNV, CDR2 YYDKDF (reference sequence). This table comes from immunoSEQ multiplex PCR, and its TCRdb copy is limited to in-frame clones, with some not included. Found here are 55,000 to 70,000 clones, around nine tenths of them singletons; the top ten hold 6.5% to 8%. Material for sequencing was peripheral blood. This TCR was recovered from a man between 40 and 49 years old with COVID-19, enrolled during active disease. The chain links TRBV15 to TRBJ2-5; 9 positions match TRBD1. The CDR3: CATSRVGTGRLQETQYF. CDR3 coding DNA: TGTGCCACCAGCAGAGTCGGGACAGGGCGCCTTCAAGAGACCCAGTACTTC.